Listed below are T cell receptor beta chains from one sample, sequenced in a study of cytomegalovirus exposure and HLA in healthy donors. Profiling relied on immunoSEQ multiplex PCR, and the TCRdb table lists in-frame clones only, not all of them. The sample holds 200,000 to 250,000 clones; 77% are singletons and the top ten take roughly 2.5%. The sample consisted of PBMCs. Receptor source: a woman aged 55-69 years in good health and CMV-seropositive. Each CDR3 is given with its conserved first and last residue. The D gene is left open where the match is weak. Clone size is stated in some rows and not others, as once, few, many or a class when expanded.

j_call d_call clone_size v_call cdr3_nt cdr3_aa
TRBJ1-2 TRBD1 . TRBV29-1 TGCAGCGGCCTGGTACAGGGGTTAGACTATGGCTACACCTTC CSGLVQGLDYGYTF
TRBJ2-3 TRBD2 . TRBV4-2 TGTGCCAGCAGCCAGACCGGGACTAGCGGGACTAGCACAGATACGCAGTATTTT CASSQTGTSGTSTDTQYF
TRBJ2-2 . . TRBV6-5 TGTGCCAGCAGTTACACCACCCGGGGTTCTTCCGAGGAGCTGTTTTTT CASSYTTRGSSEELFF
TRBJ1-5 . . TRBV5-3 TGTGCCAGAAGCTTGCACAGGGATGAATACCAGCCCCAGCATTTT CARSLHRDEYQPQHF
TRBJ1-3 . . TRBV7-9 TGTGCCAGCAGCGTTCCCGGGGGGGTTGAAACAAACACCATATATTTT CASSVPGGVETNTIYF
TRBJ1-1 . . TRBV6-5 TGTGCCAGTGCGAGGGGCGCGGGAGGCACTGAAGCTTTCTTT CASARGAGGTEAFF
TRBJ2-1 TRBD2 few TRBV4-2 TGTGCCAGCAGCCAAGAACTAGCGCCGTACAATGAGCAGTTCTTC CASSQELAPYNEQFF
TRBJ2-5 TRBD2 . TRBV9 TGTGCCAGCAGCGTAGCCGGGGGGCAAGAGACCCAGTACTTC CASSVAGGQETQYF
TRBJ1-6 TRBD1 . TRBV19 TGTGCCAGTAGGTCGGGACAGGGGGCTTCACCCCTCCACTTT CASRSGQGASPLHF
TRBJ2-7 TRBD2 . TRBV5-4 TGTGCCTCAGGGGGACTAGCCACCGACGAGCAGTACTTC CASGGLATDEQYF
TRBJ2-1 TRBD2 . TRBV6-1 TGTGCCAGCGGCGCCGGGACTAGCGGTCCCAATGAGCAGTTCTTC CASGAGTSGPNEQFF
TRBJ2-3 . once TRBV19 TGTGCCAGTAGTTCTGACTCTTTTGACAGCTCAAGCACAGATACGCAGTATTTT CASSSDSFDSSSTDTQYF
TRBJ1-5 TRBD1 . TRBV7-2 TGTGCCAGCAGCTTAGACGGGACAGGGAGCCAGCCCCAGCATTTT CASSLDGTGSQPQHF
TRBJ2-3 . . TRBV9 TGTGCCAGCAGCGGAGGTAAAGAGAAAGATACGCAGTATTTT CASSGGKEKDTQYF
TRBJ2-5 TRBD1 . TRBV5-1 TGCGCCAGCAGCTTAGCGCTAGGGGGCGTGGAGACCCAGTACTTC CASSLALGGVETQYF
TRBJ2-7 TRBD2 few TRBV5-4 TGTGCCAGCAGCCGAGGGGAAGCGGGGGCCCCCTACGAGCAGTACTTC CASSRGEAGAPYEQYF
TRBJ2-3 TRBD1 . TRBV7-2 TGTGCCAGCAGAAGGACAGGGGTAGATACGCAGTATTTT CASRRTGVDTQYF
TRBJ2-2 TRBD2 . TRBV30 TGTGCCTGGAGTGGGAGGCGGGAGGGGTACCGGGGAGAGGAGCTGTTTTTT CAWSGRREGYRGEELFF
TRBJ2-1 TRBD1 . TRBV5-1 TGCGCCAGCAGCTTGGGGACAGGGGGCTACAATGAGCAGTTCTTC CASSLGTGGYNEQFF
TRBJ2-7 TRBD1 . TRBV7-9 TGTGCCAGCAGCCCCCGGACAGGGTCCTACGAGCAGTACTTC CASSPRTGSYEQYF
TRBJ2-1 . . TRBV7-2 TGTGCCAGCACCCCGGAGGGGAGCTCCTACAATGAGCAGTTCTTC CASTPEGSSYNEQFF
TRBJ1-2 TRBD1 few TRBV9 TGTGCCAGCAGCGTAGAGTCGCAGGGGGCGGAAGGCTACACCTTC CASSVESQGAEGYTF
TRBJ2-3 TRBD2 . TRBV30 TGTGCCTGGAGTGTCGGACTAGCGGGGACAGATACGCAGTATTTT CAWSVGLAGTDTQYF
TRBJ1-5 TRBD1 . TRBV2 TGTGCCAGCACCCTAGGCGACAGGGACCAGCCCCAGCATTTT CASTLGDRDQPQHF
TRBJ1-4 . . TRBV19 TGTGCCAGTAGTATGACGGGAGGAACTAATGAAAAACTGTTTTTT CASSMTGGTNEKLFF
TRBJ2-2 TRBD2 . TRBV5-1 TGCGCCAGCAGCTTAGCGGGGTCCCACACCGGGGAGCTGTTTTTT CASSLAGSHTGELFF
TRBJ1-6 . . TRBV6-5 TGTGCCAGCAGTGCAGGGTATAATTCACCCCTCCACTTT CASSAGYNSPLHF
TRBJ2-3 . . TRBV7-3 TGTGCCAGCAGCTTAACCTACACAGATACGCAGTATTTT CASSLTYTDTQYF
TRBJ1-4 . . TRBV19 TGTGCCAGTAGTATTATGACGGCGGGAGAAAAACTGTTTTTT CASSIMTAGEKLFF
TRBJ2-5 . . TRBV5-1 TGCGCCAGCAGCTTGTTCCAGCGCCAAGAGACCCAGTACTTC CASSLFQRQETQYF
TRBJ2-7 TRBD1 . TRBV6-4 TGTGCCAGCAGCGGGACAGGGGGCTCTGAGCAGTACTTC CASSGTGGSEQYF
TRBJ1-5 . . TRBV7-9 TGTGCCAGCAGCTTAACCCCCGGGGACAATCAGCCCCAGCATTTT CASSLTPGDNQPQHF
TRBJ1-2 . . TRBV5-4 TGTGCCAGCAGCTTGCCAGGATCCTATGGCTACACCTTC CASSLPGSYGYTF
TRBJ1-1 . . TRBV7-2 TGTGCCAGCAGCTACGGGGTTATGGAGCGGGCGCGGAACACTGAAGCTTTCTTT CASSYGVMERARNTEAFF
TRBJ2-7 . once TRBV27 TGTGCCAGCACGAAAGGCAAAGGGGGGGGGTACGAGCAGTACTTC CASTKGKGGGYEQYF
TRBJ1-2 TRBD1 . TRBV13 TGTGCCAGCAGCTTAGTCGGGACAGAACGGGGCTACACCTTC CASSLVGTERGYTF
TRBJ2-1 TRBD2 . TRBV11-2 TGTGCCAGCAGCCGTTTACTAGCGGGGGGACCCCATGAGCAGTTCTTC CASSRLLAGGPHEQFF
TRBJ1-1 . . TRBV10-1 TGCGCCAGCAGTGAGGCAGGCCGCACTGAAGCTTTCTTT CASSEAGRTEAFF
TRBJ2-7 TRBD2 . TRBV5-4 TGTGCCAGCAGGCCCGGACTAGGTGGCTCTTACGAGCAGTACTTC CASRPGLGGSYEQYF
TRBJ2-7 . . TRBV19 TGTGCCAGTAGCCCTTTTAGGGAGCGGTACGAGCAGTACTTC CASSPFRERYEQYF
TRBJ2-1 . . TRBV27 TGTGCCAGCAGTTCCCACAGGGAAAATGAGCAGTTCTTC CASSSHRENEQFF